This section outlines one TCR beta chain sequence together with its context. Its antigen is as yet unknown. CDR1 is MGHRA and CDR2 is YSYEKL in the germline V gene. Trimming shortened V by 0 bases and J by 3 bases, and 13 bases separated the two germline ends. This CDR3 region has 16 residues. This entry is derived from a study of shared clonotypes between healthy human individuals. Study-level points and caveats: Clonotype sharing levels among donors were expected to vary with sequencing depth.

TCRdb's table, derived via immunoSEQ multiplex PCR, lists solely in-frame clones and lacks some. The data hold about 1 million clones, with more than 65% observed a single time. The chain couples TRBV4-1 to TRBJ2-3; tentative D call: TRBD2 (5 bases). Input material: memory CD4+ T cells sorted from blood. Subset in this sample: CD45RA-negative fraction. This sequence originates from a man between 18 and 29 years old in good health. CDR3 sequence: CASSQDWLAMTDTQYF. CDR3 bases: TGCGCCAGCAGCCAAGATTGGCTAGCTATGACAGATACGCAGTATTTT.